This T cell receptor (beta chain) was identified in a study of T cell responses to AZD1222 COVID-19 vaccine. Broader study findings: CD4 TCRs associated with vaccination spanned spike, dominating at 160-218 and 743-854. Seropositive status at baseline applied to only five to seven AZD1222 recipients. White British ancestry dominated among donors, who included more females, and clonal diversity was possibly underestimated.

The V end was cut by 0 bases, the J end by 2 bases, with 7 bases between. In germline, CDR1 is SGHDN, CDR2 FVKESK. CDR3 size: 14 residues. TCRdb's table, derived via immunoSEQ multiplex PCR, lists solely in-frame clones and lacks some. This repertoire shows about 120,000 clones, around 90% found once; its top ten account for around 1.5%. Of note for this clone: Its antigen remains unidentified.

The sequencing here drew on peripheral blood, taken on day 0 of AZD1222 vaccination. The TCR sequence derives from an adult in good health. The chain employs TRBV14 and TRBJ1-2; D unclear. The CDR3 region has the DNA TGTGCCAGCAGCCAAGATGGGAGGAACTATGGCTACACCTTC. Translating it yields CASSQDGRNYGYTF.